This TCR beta chain is from a study of T cell clusters in autoimmune cytopenias. General study points: Healthy donors had roughly 3-fold more exclusive TRB clusters than active autoimmune hepatitis patients. Comparing secondary cytopenia with chronic lymphocytic leukemia showed no cluster-lack signature, apparently masked by lymphoma repertoire.

TRB was amplified by touch-down multiplex PCR, primer pools A and B combined. TCRdb reprocessed the multiplex PCR reads and stores each CDR3 protein as one record, lacking DNA. The repertoire table contains under 15,000 distinct CDR3 sequences. Some 39,000 genome equivalents of blood DNA were amplified for TRB. This CDR3 is built from 14 residues. Germline CDR1 MNHEY, CDR2 SMNVEV (reference sequence). Remarks on this clonotype: Its specificity is unknown.

The chain combines TRBV27 with TRBJ2-6; checking the TCRdb D call of TRBD2 is not possible without DNA. The sequenced material came from peripheral blood. This TCR came from a human donor with an autoimmune cytopenia or autoimmune hepatitis (not recorded which). Here the CDR3 reads CASTSLAGANVLTF.